This T cell receptor (beta chain) was captured in a study of graft-versus-host responses after intestinal transplantation (dated by TCRdb to about 2021). Study-level background: The transplants that recipients received were multivisceral, liver-intestinal, or isolated intestinal. Donor T cell macrochimerism was defined as a peak of at least 4% donor T cells among recipient peripheral blood mononuclear cells. Rather than being sequenced by the commercial service, samples from a few later patients were sequenced in-house on an Illumina MiSeq and processed with MiXCR. The cohort enrolled 24 intestinal transplant recipients including one retransplant, and 3 patients lacking pretransplant specimens were excluded. Bulk TCR-beta CDR3 sequencing was used to track graft-versus-host and host-versus-graft alloreactive T cell clones in the graft, circulation and bone marrow after intestinal transplantation. Every recipient was given anti-thymocyte globulin induction, followed by around three years of maintenance tacrolimus and steroids. Alloreactive clones were identified by sequencing pre-transplant mixed lymphocyte reaction products and comparing them with unstimulated pre-transplant donor and recipient T cells.

The sample's time point label, in plain terms: cells obtained before transplantation from donor or recipient. CD3+CD4+ and CD3+CD8+ populations were FACS-sorted from unstimulated pre-transplant donor and recipient cells taken from spleen or lymph nodes. Beyond this particular receptor, the publication reports: Early after transplant, peak levels of circulating GvH clones were found to be associated with declines in HvG clones. Patients with donor T cell macrochimerism had high GvH to HvG T cell clonal ratios in their allografts. The conclusions were limited by the relatively low number and heterogeneity of the intestinal transplant patients. GvH clones were found in recipient bone marrow, and some of the GvH clones appeared earlier in ileal mucosa or blood, which is consistent with an intestinal mucosal origin.

Cut back by 5 bases and 2 bases, the V and J ends lie 10 bases apart. From a lookup of the germline V gene, CDR1 and CDR2 are SGHTA and FQGNSA. From the cysteine up to the phenylalanine, the CDR3 has a length of 14 residues. The CDR3 DNA has 42 bases and is translated from base 1. With respect to this clone: There is no known antigen for this receptor. Nothing much larger sits one base from this clone, and base qualities are not available.

The library was built by means of the immunoSEQ multiplex PCR assay. For most patients, genomic DNA was isolated using the Qiagen DNeasy Blood and Tissue Kit and was shipped frozen to Adaptive Biotechnologies for TCR sequencing. Adaptive Biotechnologies carried out high-throughput TCR-beta CDR3 sequencing of genomic DNA for most patients. The authors' pipeline ran thus. TCR sequencing data for more than 15 patients were retrieved from Adaptive's ImmunoSEQ software; a few other patients were processed with MiXCR and VDJtools. CD4 versus CD8 sorting errors were corrected by removing sequences found in both subsets at a frequency ratio below 5:1. CDR3 nucleotide sequences shared between donor and recipient were removed because the origin of such sequences could not be assigned. Alloreactive clones required at least 2-fold expansion over unstimulated cells and minimum CFSE-low frequency of 0.002% (template counts) or 0.001% (read counts). Mappable clones were those detected in sequenced pre-transplant spleen, lymph node, or MLR CFSE-low populations of the donor or recipient. Cumulative frequency of alloreactive clones was calculated as a percentage of all sequences weighted by copy number. Here the immuneACCESS table is served through TCRdb, limited to in-frame sequences with V and J called. Missing clones are a known gap in these copies; in checked studies unresolved V genes cover under half, and the rest lacks a known reason. That table supplies the V and J calls and clone size; D and trimming were determined from the DNA. This sample lists around 67,000 clones; about 80% were detected once. The ten largest clones capture roughly 0.4% of the sample.

Source: unstimulated CD4+ T cells sorted from spleen or lymph node cells, taken before transplant. The receptor's source is a human donor who was the organ donor for an intestinal transplant. This sequence uses TRBV7-2 and TRBJ1-5; the D region possibly corresponds to TRBD1 (6 bases align). For the CDR3, the sequence is CASSLYRGNQPQHF. In nucleotide form, the sequence is TGTGCCAGCAGCCTCTACAGGGGCAATCAGCCCCAGCATTTT.